The clone carrying this T cell receptor beta chain was counted a few times. Its antigen is not identified. The data originate from a study of response to subunit inactivated influenza vaccine. General study findings and limits: Authors suggested that a seasonal influenza vaccination recruits few new T cells each time.

From the RT-PCR reads, TCRdb called clonotypes with MiXCR, one entry per CDR3 protein. The sample lists some 600,000 distinct CDR3 sequences; roughly 15% were seen once. Looked up from germline, CDR1 is MNHEY and CDR2 is SMNVEV (reference sequence). The V gene end was trimmed by 5 bases and the J gene end by 1 base; junction bases not matched to a gene: 12. The CDR3 is 17 amino acids. The chain carries TRBV27 and TRBJ2-3; the match to TRBD1 covers 7 bases. Source: PBMCs from blood, taken less than 15 days before vaccination. This receptor was taken from a middle-aged man who received an inactivated influenza vaccine. CDR3 sequence (DNA): TGTGCCAGCAGTGACCGACAGGGATCGGAGGGCACAGATACGCAGTATTTT. It encodes CASSDRQGSEGTDTQYF.